This T cell receptor (beta chain) was obtained from a study of blood T cell repertoires in COVID-19. Overall study context: Both acute and convalescent COVID-19 samples were obtained from the United States, Italy and Spain. Nucleic acid was either cDNA or gDNA, and it came from T cells, B-cell-depleted T cells, or PBMCs.

The V end was cut by 2 bases, the J end by 6 bases, with 6 bases between. The CDR3 runs to 12 residues. Germline V gives CDR1 MNHEY, CDR2 SVGAGI. In the authors' workflow: Reference gene primer amplification yielded estimated nucleated cell counts. Generated by immunoSEQ multiplex PCR, the TCRdb table keeps only in-frame clones and is missing some. V, J and clone size are those of that table, while D and trimming were read from the DNA. The table lists tens of thousands of clones, 80% to 90% of them singletons, with more than 6.5% in the top ten. Sequencing was carried out using peripheral blood. The chain links TRBV6-5 to TRBJ2-3; D uncertain. The clonotype was recovered from an elderly woman with active COVID-19. In DNA form, the CDR3 reads TGTGCCAGCAGTTACCCCAGGGATACGCAGTATTTT. Its translation is CASSYPRDTQYF.